Listed here are 18 T cell receptor beta chains from one sample, sequenced in a study of T-cell reconstitution after alpha-beta-depleted transplantation in children. Researchers prepared the TCRbeta library using unique molecular identifiers, the study reports. TCRdb fed the PCR reads into MiXCR, producing one record per CDR3 protein. Among about 590,000 distinct CDR3 sequences listed, 10% to 15% were seen once. This specimen consisted of PBMCs, mostly from graft donor cells, obtained 360 days after TCRalphabeta/CD19-depleted stem cell transplant. These receptors were obtained from a male patient younger than 18 who had a stem cell transplant for acute myeloid leukemia, so the T cells may come from the graft donor.

This clonotype was picked up many times. This sequence joins TRBV6-5 and TRBJ1-1; D call uncertain. The CDR3 runs to 11 residues. Trimming removed 7 bases at V and 8 bases at J, with 11 bases between. Germline-derived CDR1 and CDR2 are MNHEY and SVGAGI. The CDR3 DNA sequence: TGTGCCAGCACGAGGATGGGGGAAGCTTTCTTT. Protein sequence: CASTRMGEAFF.

This clonotype appeared many times. This rearrangement joins TRBV28 to TRBJ2-1, with 9 bases fitting TRBD1. Germline values: CDR1 MDHEN, CDR2 SYDVKM. The CDR3 sequence is 15 residues long. Losses at the gene ends were 5 bases for V and 3 bases for J; bases not matched to a gene: 5. The CDR3 DNA follows: TGTGCCAGCAGTCAGCGGGACAGGGTCTACAATGAGCAGTTCTTC. Residues: CASSQRDRVYNEQFF. The full variable domain, with the rest looked up from reference TRBV28 and TRBJ2-1, is DVKVTQSSRYLVKRTGEKVFLECVQDMDHENMFWYRQDPGLGLRLIYFSYDVKMKEKGDIPEGYSVSREKKERFSLILESASTNQTSMYLCASSQRDRVYNEQFFGPGTRLTVL.

This clonotype was seen ten or more times. This chain uses TRBV29-1 with TRBJ2-1, with D uncertain. The CDR3 covers 14 residues. The germline V and J ends were trimmed by 3 bases and 0 bases, with 9 bases remaining between them. Germline V gene sequence: CDR1 SQVTM, CDR2 ANQGSEA. CDR3 bases: TGCAGCGTTGACTACCTTGACTCCTACAATGAGCAGTTCTTC. Protein sequence: CSVDYLDSYNEQFF.

This clonotype has more than one count but fewer than ten. The CDR3: CSAVTGLAYVKQYF. CDR3 coding DNA: TGCAGTGCTGTGACTGGACTAGCCTACGTCAAGCAGTACTTC. This sequence joins TRBV20-1 and TRBJ2-7; 8 bases are shared with TRBD2. The length of the CDR3 is 14 residues. The junction had 14 bases not matched to a gene; V was cut back by 5 bases and J by 8 bases. In germline, CDR1 is DFQATT, CDR2 SNEGSKA (reference sequence).

V usage is TRBV7-3 and J usage is TRBJ2-3; 7 positions match TRBD1. V was pared by 6 bases and J by 5 bases, with 8 bases of the junction left unmatched. The germline V gene has CDR1 SGHTA and CDR2 FQGTGA. The CDR3 is 14 residues long. The CDR3 region has the DNA TGTGCCAGCAGAAACAGGGGAGAGGGAGATACGCAGTATTTT. It specifies CASRNRGEGDTQYF.

This clonotype was detected ten times or more. The gene calls are TRBV9 and TRBJ2-5; D possibly corresponds to TRBD2 (6 bases). V lost 4 bases, J lost 0 bases, and 10 bases lay in between. The CDR3 runs 14 residues. Germline CDR1 reads SGDLS; CDR2 reads YYNGEE. CDR3 DNA sequence: TGTGCCAGCAGCCCATGGGACTACCAAGAGACCCAGTACTTC. It specifies CASSPWDYQETQYF.

This clonotype turned up a few times. The chain joins TRBV7-6 to TRBJ2-1; 11 positions match TRBD1. This CDR3 spans 20 amino acids. J gave up 7 bases and V 4 bases, and 21 bases lay outside the gene matches. Germline CDR1 and CDR2: SGHVS and FNYEAQ. Here the CDR3 reads CASSSSGQGAFSGNGNEQFF. CDR3 bases: TGTGCCAGCAGCTCATCTGGACAGGGGGCATTCAGCGGCAACGGGAATGAGCAGTTCTTC.

There are a few counts of this clonotype. This sequence joins TRBV9 and TRBJ2-3, with D hard to call. Trimming removed 1 base at V and 6 bases at J, with 6 bases between. Germline CDR1 SGDLS, CDR2 YYNGEE. The CDR3 contains 12 residues. In DNA form, the CDR3 reads TGTGCCAGCAGCGTATCGGCGGATACGCAGTATTTT. Residues: CASSVSADTQYF.

This clonotype has a handful of counts. The chain recombines TRBV7-2 with TRBJ2-7; maybe TRBD2 (5 bases). This CDR3 comprises 14 residues. The germline gives CDR1 SGHTA, CDR2 FQGNSA. The V end lost 5 bases, the J end lost 3 bases, and 14 bases lay between the germline ends. CDR3 sequence (DNA): TGTGCCAGCAGCGCGGACTTGTTCGGCTACGAGCAGTACTTC. Translating it yields CASSADLFGYEQYF.

This clonotype was found a few times. The gene calls are TRBV28 and TRBJ1-2; D unresolved. Germline CDR1 MDHEN, CDR2 SYDVKM. V shed 2 bases and J shed 2 bases, with 6 bases lying between them. CDR3 length: 13 amino acids. In DNA, the CDR3 is TGTGCCAGCAGTTTAGCACAGAACTATGGCTACACCTTC. Amino acids: CASSLAQNYGYTF.

The gene calls are TRBV20-1 and TRBJ2-5; TRBD1 agrees at 9 bases. V shed 4 bases, J shed 5 bases, and the junction held 11 bases outside the gene matches. CDR3 length equals 15 residues. Germline-derived CDR1 and CDR2 are DFQATT and SNEGSKA (reference sequence). This CDR3 reads CSAISGTGNGETQYF. The CDR3 nucleotides are TGCAGTGCTATCTCCGGGACAGGGAACGGTGAGACCCAGTACTTC.

This clonotype was found a few times. V usage is TRBV29-1 and J usage is TRBJ1-1, with 9 nucleotides matching TRBD1. The CDR3 sequence is 14 residues long. J lost 0 bases, V lost 7 bases, and 6 bases had no gene match. The germline CDR1 and CDR2 sequences are SQVTM and ANQGSEA. The CDR3 protein is CSAVWDRVNTEAFF. Written as DNA, the CDR3 is TGCAGCGCCGTCTGGGACAGGGTGAACACTGAAGCTTTCTTT. Supplemented by reference TRBV29-1 and TRBJ1-1, the full variable domain reads SAVISQKPSRDICQRGTSLTIQCQVDSQVTMMFWYRQQPGQSLTLIATANQGSEATYESGFVIDKFPISRPNLTFSTLTVSNMSPEDSSIYLCSAVWDRVNTEAFFGQGTRLTVV.

The V gene is TRBV7-2, the J gene TRBJ2-5; D could derive from TRBD1 or TRBD2 (6 bases each). This CDR3 has 17 amino acids. Between the trimmed V and J ends, which lost 4 bases and 5 bases, there was a span of 23 bases. Germline assignment: CDR1 SGHTA and CDR2 FQGNSA. Here the CDR3 reads CASSSIRGALSGETQYF. In DNA, the CDR3 is TGTGCCAGCAGCTCCATTAGGGGGGCCTTGAGTGGGGAGACCCAGTACTTC.

V and J are TRBV7-9 and TRBJ2-3; D gene ambiguous. Per the germline V gene, CDR1 is SEHNR and CDR2 is FQNEAQ (reference sequence). Between the trimmed V and J ends, which lost 1 base and 2 bases, there was a span of 16 bases. The CDR3 extends over 17 amino acids. In DNA form, the CDR3 reads TGTGCCAGCAGCTTAGGTCGGCCCCAGCAACCCACAGATACGCAGTATTTT. It is translated as CASSLGRPQQPTDTQYF. The full variable domain, its missing parts supplied by reference TRBV7-9 and TRBJ2-3, is DTGVSQNPRHKITKRGQNVTFRCDPISEHNRLYWYRQTLGQGPEFLTYFQNEAQLEKSRLLSDRFSAERPKGSFSTLEIQRTEQGDSAMYLCASSLGRPQQPTDTQYFGPGTRLTVL.

The chain joins TRBV12-3 or TRBV12-4 to TRBJ2-2; D could derive from TRBD1 or TRBD2 (6 bases each). The CDR3 loop spans 14 amino acids. Trimming pared 5 bases from V and 8 bases from J, leaving 15 bases between. CDR3 DNA sequence: TGTGCCAGCAGTCCTACAGGGAGGAGAGGGGAGCTGTTTTTT. Its translation is CASSPTGRRGELFF.

This clonotype was seen at least ten times. V gene TRBV6-5 combines with J gene TRBJ2-2; D gene uncertain. CDR3 length equals 13 residues. Trimming left V 8 bases short and J 4 bases short, with 11 bases between. Germline CDR1 reads MNHEY; CDR2 reads SVGAGI. CDR3 sequence: CASRNGFTGELFF. In DNA form, the CDR3 reads TGTGCCAGCCGTAACGGGTTCACCGGGGAGCTGTTTTTT.

The chain uses TRBV20-1 and TRBJ2-7; TRBD2 matches 15 bases. The CDR3 consists of 15 residues. V lost 7 bases, J lost 4 bases, and 8 bases stayed unmatched. In germline, CDR1 is DFQATT, CDR2 SNEGSKA (reference sequence). CDR3 in amino acids: CSGRGLAGGPYEQYF. The CDR3 nucleotides are TGCAGTGGCAGAGGACTAGCGGGAGGGCCTTACGAGCAGTACTTC.

The gene calls are TRBV15 and TRBJ2-5, with D maybe TRBD2 (5 bases). V lost 0 bases and J lost 2, with 10 bases in between. The CDR3 spans 15 residues. The germline V gene encodes CDR1 LNHNV and CDR2 YYDKDF (reference sequence). In DNA form, the CDR3 reads TGTGCCACCAGCAGAGATGATGGAGGTCAAGAGACCCAGTACTTC. This sequence encodes CATSRDDGGQETQYF.